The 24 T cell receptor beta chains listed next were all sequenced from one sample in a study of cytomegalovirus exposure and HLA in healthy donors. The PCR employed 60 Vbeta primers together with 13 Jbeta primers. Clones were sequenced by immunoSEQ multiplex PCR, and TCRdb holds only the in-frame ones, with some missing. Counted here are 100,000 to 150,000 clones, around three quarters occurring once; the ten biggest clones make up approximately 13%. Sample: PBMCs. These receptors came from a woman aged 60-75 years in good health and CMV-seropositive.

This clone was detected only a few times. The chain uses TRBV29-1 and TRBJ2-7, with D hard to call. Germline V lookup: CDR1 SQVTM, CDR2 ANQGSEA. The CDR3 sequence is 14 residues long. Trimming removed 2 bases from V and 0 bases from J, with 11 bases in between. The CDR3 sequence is CSVELAVSSYEQYF. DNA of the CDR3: TGCAGCGTTGAACTTGCGGTTAGCTCCTACGAGCAGTACTTC.

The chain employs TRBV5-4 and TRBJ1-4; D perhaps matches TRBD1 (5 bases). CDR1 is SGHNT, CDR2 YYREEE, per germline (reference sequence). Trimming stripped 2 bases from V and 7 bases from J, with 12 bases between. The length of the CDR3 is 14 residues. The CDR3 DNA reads TGTGCCAGCAGCTTCGGCGGGGGGACTGAAAAACTGTTTTTT. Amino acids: CASSFGGGTEKLFF.

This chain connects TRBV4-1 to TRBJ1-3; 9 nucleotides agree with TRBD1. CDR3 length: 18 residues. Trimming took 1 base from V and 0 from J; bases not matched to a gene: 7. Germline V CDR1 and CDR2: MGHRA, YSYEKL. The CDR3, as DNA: TGCGCCAGCAGCCAAGCGGGACAGGGATATAACTCTGGAAACACCATATATTTT. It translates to CASSQAGQGYNSGNTIYF.

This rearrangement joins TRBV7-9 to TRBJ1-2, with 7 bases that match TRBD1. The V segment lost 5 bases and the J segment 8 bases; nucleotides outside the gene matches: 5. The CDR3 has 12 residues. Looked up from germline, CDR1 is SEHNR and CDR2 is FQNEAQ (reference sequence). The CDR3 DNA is TGTGCCAGCAGCCCGCACAGGGGAGGCTACACCTTC. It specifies CASSPHRGGYTF.

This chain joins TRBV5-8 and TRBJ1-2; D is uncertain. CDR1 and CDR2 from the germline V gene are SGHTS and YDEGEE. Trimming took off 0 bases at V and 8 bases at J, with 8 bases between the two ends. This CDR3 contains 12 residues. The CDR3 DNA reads TGTGCCAGCAGCTTGGAACGGGTAGGCTACACCTTC. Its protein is CASSLERVGYTF. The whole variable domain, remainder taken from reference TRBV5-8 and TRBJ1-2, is EAGVTQSPTHLIKTRGQQATLRCSPISGHTSVYWYQQALGLGLQFLLWYDEGEERNRGNFPPRFSGRQFPNYSSELNVNALELEDSALYLCASSLERVGYTFGSGTRLTVV.

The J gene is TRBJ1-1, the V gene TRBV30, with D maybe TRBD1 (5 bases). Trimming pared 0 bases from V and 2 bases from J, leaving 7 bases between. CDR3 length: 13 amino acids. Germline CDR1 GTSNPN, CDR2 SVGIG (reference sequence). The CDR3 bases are TGTGCCTGGAGTGTGGGGGGAAACACTGAAGCTTTCTTT. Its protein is CAWSVGGNTEAFF.

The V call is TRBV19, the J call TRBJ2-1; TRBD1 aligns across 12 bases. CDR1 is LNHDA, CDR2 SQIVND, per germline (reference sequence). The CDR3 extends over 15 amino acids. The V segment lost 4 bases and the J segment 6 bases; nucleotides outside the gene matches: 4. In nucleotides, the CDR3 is TGTGCCAGTAGTAGGGGGGGACAGGGGGCCAATGAGCAGTTCTTC. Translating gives CASSRGGQGANEQFF.

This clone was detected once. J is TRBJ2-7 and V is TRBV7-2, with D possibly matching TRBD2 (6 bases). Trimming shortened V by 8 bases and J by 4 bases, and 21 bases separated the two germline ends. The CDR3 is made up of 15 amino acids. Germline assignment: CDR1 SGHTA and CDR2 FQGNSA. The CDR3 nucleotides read TGTGCCAGCTTAACCCAGGTGGGAGGTTCTTACGAGCAGTACTTC. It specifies CASLTQVGGSYEQYF.

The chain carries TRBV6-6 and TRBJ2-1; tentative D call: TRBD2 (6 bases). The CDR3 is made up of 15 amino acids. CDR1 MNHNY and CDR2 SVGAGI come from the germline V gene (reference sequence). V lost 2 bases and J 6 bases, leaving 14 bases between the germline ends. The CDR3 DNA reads TGTGCCAGCAGTTACGGAGGGACCGTGGGCAATGAGCAGTTCTTC. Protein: CASSYGGTVGNEQFF.

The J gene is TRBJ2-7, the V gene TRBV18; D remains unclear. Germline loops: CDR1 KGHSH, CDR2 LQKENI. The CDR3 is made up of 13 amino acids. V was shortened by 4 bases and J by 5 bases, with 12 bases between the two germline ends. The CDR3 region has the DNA TGTGCCAGCTCACTGGTTGAGCTCGACGAGCAGTACTTC. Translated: CASSLVELDEQYF.

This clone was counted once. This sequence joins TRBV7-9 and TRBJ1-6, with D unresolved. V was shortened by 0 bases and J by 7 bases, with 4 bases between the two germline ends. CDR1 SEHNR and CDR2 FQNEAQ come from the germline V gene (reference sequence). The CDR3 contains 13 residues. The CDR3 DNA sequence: TGTGCCAGCAGCTTAGCAGAGAATTCACCCCTCCACTTT. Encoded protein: CASSLAENSPLHF.

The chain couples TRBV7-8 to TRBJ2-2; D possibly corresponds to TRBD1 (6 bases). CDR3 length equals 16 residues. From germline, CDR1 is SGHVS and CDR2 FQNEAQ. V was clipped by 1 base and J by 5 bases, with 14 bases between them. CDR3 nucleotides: TGTGCCAGCAGCTTAGGGTCAGGGGTCTGGACCGGGGAGCTGTTTTTT. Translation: CASSLGSGVWTGELFF. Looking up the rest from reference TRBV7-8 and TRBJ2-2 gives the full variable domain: GAGVSQSPRYKVAKRGQDVALRCDPISGHVSLFWYQQALGQGPEFLTYFQNEAQLDKSGLPSDRFFAERPEGSVSTLKIQRTQQEDSAVYLCASSLGSGVWTGELFFGEGSRLTVL.

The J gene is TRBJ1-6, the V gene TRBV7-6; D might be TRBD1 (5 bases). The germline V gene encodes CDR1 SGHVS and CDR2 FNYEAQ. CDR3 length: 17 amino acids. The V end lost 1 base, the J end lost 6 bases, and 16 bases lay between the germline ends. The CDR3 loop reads CASSLVLGGAGNSPLHF. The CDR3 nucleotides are TGTGCCAGCAGCTTAGTTTTAGGCGGGGCAGGTAATTCACCCCTCCACTTT.

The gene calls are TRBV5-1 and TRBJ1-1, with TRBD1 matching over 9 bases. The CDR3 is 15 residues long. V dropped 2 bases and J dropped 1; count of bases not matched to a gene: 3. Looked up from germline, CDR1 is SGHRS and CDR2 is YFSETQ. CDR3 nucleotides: TGCGCCAGCAGCTTACAGGGGGCTAGGAACACTGAAGCTTTCTTT. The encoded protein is CASSLQGARNTEAFF.

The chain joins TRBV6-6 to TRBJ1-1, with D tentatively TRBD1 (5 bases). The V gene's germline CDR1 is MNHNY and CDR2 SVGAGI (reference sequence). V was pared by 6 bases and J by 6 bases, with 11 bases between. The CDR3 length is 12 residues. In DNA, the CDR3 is TGTGCCAGCAGGCGGGACTGGGCTGAAGCTTTCTTT. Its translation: CASRRDWAEAFF.

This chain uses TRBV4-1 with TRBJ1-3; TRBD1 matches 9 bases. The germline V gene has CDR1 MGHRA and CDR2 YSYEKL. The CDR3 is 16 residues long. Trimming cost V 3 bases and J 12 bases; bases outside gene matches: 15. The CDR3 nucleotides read TGCGCCAGCAGCCATGTACCGGGACAGGGATTCTATGACATATATTTT. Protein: CASSHVPGQGFYDIYF.

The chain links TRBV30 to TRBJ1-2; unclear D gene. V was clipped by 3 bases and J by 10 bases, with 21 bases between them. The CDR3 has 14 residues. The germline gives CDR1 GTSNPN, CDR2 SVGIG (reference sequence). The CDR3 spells CAWSPHGTGSFYTF. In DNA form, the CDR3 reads TGTGCCTGGAGCCCCCACGGTACGGGGTCATTCTACACCTTC.

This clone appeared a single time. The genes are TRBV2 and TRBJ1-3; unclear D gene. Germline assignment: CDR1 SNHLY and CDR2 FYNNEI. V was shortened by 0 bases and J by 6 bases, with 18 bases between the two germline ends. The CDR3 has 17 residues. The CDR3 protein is CASSEARAGISVNTIYF. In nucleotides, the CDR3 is TGTGCCAGCAGTGAAGCGCGGGCAGGTATCTCGGTAAACACCATATATTTT.

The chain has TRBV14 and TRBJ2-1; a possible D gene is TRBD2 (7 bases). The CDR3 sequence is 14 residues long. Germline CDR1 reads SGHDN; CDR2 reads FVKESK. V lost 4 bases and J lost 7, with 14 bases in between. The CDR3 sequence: CASSRRGGPNEQFF. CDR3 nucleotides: TGTGCCAGCAGCCGGAGGGGGGGCCCTAATGAGCAGTTCTTC.

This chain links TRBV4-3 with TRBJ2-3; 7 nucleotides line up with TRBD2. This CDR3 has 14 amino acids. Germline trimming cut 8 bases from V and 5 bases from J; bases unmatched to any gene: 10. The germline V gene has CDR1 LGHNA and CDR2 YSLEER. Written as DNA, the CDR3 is TGCGCCAGCTCGAGCGGGATTAGTGGAGATACGCAGTATTTT. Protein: CASSSGISGDTQYF.

CDR3 protein: CAWSVGFQGSYGYTF. CDR3 nucleotides: TGTGCCTGGAGTGTAGGATTTCAGGGGAGCTATGGCTACACCTTC. This chain links TRBV30 with TRBJ1-2; a possible D gene is TRBD1 (6 bases). V lost 0 bases and J lost 4, with 15 bases in between. Germline V gene lookup returns CDR1 GTSNPN and CDR2 SVGIG (reference sequence). The length of the CDR3 is 15 residues.

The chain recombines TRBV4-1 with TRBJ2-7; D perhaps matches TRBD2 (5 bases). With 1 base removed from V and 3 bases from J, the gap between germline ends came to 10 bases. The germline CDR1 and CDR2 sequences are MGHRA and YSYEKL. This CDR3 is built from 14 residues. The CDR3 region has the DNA TGCGCCAGCAGCCAAGTAAGCGGAGTCTACGAGCAGTACTTC. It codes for CASSQVSGVYEQYF.

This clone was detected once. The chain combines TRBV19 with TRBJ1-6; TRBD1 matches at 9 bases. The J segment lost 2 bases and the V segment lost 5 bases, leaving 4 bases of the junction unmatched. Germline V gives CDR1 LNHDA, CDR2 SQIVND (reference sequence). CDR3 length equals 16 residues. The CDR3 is CASSPDRGTYNSPLHF. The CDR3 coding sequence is TGTGCCAGTAGTCCGGACAGGGGCACCTATAATTCACCCCTCCACTTT.

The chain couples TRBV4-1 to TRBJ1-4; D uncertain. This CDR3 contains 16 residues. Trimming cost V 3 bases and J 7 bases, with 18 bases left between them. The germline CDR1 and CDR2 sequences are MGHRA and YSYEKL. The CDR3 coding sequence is TGCGCCAGCAGCCATGGTACAAACCGACGGGTTGAAAAACTGTTTTTT. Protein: CASSHGTNRRVEKLFF.